This T cell receptor beta chain was identified during a study of cytomegalovirus exposure and HLA in healthy donors. This CDR3 is built from 16 residues. V trimming: 1 base; J trimming: 4 bases; junction bases outside the gene matches: 3. CDR1 and CDR2 (germline): SGHTA, FQGNSA. Likely unrecorded immune exposures existed in these nominally healthy donors. PCR was performed using 60 Vbeta and 13 Jbeta primers. Per the authors' pipeline: Counted up in a later analysis, unique TCR beta chains came to roughly 80 million, with around 11 million shared. Generated by immunoSEQ multiplex PCR, the TCRdb table keeps only in-frame clones and is missing some. The V and J calls and the clone size are those of that table, but D and trimming were determined from the DNA. The sample contains around 180,000 clones, roughly four fifths of which appear only once. Comments on this clone: Its antigen is currently unknown.

Broader study findings: Analyses of presence and absence presupposed an approximately uniform sequencing depth across donors. A link between a missense DCLRE1C variant and TCR beta V- and J-gene trimming emerged from a later analysis.

The receptor's source is a woman between 18 and 29 years old in good health and CMV-seropositive. The chain uses TRBV7-2 and TRBJ2-5; 13 bases are a match to TRBD2. Sequenced input: PBMCs. Written as DNA, the CDR3 is TGTGCCAGCAGCTTAGGACTAGCGGGGGGAACAGAGACCCAGTACTTC. It encodes CASSLGLAGGTETQYF.